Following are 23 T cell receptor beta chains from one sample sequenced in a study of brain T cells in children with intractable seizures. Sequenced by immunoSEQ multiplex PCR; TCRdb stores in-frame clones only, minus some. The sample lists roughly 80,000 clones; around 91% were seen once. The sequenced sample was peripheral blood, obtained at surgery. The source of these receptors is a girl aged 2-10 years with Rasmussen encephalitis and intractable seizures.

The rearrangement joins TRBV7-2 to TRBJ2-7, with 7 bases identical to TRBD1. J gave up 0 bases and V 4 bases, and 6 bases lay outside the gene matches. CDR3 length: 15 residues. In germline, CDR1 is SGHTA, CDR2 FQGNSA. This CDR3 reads CASSSRGISSYEQYF. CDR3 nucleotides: TGTGCCAGCAGCTCCAGGGGGATTAGCTCCTACGAGCAGTACTTC.

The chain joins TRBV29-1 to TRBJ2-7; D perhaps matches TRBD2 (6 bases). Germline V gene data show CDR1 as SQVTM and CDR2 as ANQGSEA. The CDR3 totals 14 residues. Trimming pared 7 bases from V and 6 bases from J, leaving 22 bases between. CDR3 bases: TGCAGCGCGATACCCCCCAGGATCGGGGGCGAGCAGTACTTC. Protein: CSAIPPRIGGEQYF.

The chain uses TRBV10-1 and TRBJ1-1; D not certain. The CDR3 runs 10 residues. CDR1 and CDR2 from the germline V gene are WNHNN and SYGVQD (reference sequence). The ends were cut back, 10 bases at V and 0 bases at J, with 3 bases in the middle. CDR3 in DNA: TGCGCCACTGTGAACACTGAAGCTTTCTTT. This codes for CATVNTEAFF.

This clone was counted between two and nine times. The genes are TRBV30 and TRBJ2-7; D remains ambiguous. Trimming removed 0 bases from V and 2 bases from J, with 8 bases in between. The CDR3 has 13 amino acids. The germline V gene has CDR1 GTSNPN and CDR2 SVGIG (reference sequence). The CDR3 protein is CAWSVNRPYEQYF. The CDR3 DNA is TGTGCCTGGAGTGTAAATAGGCCCTACGAGCAGTACTTC.

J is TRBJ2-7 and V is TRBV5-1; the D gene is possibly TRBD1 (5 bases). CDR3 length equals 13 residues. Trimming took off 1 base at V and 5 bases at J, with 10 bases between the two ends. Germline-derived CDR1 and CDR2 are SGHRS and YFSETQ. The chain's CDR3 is CASSLQGTNEQYF. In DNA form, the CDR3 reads TGCGCCAGCAGCTTGCAGGGTACCAACGAGCAGTACTTC.

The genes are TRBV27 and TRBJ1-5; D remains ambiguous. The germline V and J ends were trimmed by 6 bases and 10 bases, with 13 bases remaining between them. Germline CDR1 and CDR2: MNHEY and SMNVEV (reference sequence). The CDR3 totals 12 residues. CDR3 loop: CASRDGMHPQHF. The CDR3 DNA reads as TGTGCCAGCAGAGATGGTATGCATCCCCAGCATTTT.

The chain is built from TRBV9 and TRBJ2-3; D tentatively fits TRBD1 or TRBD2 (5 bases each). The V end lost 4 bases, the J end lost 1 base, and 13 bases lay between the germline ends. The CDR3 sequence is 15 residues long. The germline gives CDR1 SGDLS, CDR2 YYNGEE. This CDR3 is CASSRLGARTDTQYF. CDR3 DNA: TGTGCCAGCAGCCGCCTCGGGGCACGCACAGATACGCAGTATTTT.

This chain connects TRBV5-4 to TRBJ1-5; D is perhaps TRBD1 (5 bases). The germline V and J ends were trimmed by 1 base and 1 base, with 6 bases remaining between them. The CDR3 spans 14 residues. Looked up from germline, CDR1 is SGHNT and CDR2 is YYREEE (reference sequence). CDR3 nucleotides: TGTGCCAGCAGCTTGTGGGGGAGCAATCAGCCCCAGCATTTT. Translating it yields CASSLWGSNQPQHF.

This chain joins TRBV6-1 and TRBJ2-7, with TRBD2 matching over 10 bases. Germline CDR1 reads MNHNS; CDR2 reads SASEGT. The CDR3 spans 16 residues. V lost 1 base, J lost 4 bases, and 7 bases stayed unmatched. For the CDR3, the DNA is TGTGCCAGCAGTGAAGGGCCTAGCGGGAGTCTATACGAGCAGTACTTC. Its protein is CASSEGPSGSLYEQYF.

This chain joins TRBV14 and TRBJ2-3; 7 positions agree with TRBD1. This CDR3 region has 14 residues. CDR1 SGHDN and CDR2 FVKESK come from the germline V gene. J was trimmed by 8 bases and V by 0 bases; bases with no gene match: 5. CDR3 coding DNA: TGTGCCAGCAGCCAAGATCAGGGGGTGGGTACGCAGTATTTT. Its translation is CASSQDQGVGTQYF.

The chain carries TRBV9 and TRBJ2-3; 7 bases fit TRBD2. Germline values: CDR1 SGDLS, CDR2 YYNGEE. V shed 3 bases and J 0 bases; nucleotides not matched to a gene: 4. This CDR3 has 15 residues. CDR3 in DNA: TGTGCCAGCAGCGGCGGGAGCTCTAGCACAGATACGCAGTATTTT. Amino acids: CASSGGSSSTDTQYF.

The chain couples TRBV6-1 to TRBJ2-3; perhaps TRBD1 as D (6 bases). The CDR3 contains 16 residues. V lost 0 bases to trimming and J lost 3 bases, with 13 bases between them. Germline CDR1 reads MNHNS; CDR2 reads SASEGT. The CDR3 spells CASSEAGGCCTDTQYF. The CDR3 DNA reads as TGTGCCAGCAGTGAAGCAGGGGGATGTTGTACAGATACGCAGTATTTT.

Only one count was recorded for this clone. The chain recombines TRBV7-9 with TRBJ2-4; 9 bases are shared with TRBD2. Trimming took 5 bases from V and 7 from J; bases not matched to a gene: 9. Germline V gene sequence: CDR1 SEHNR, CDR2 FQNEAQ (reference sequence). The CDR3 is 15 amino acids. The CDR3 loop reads CASSSRGGARNIQYF. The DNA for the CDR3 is TGTGCCAGCAGCAGCCGCGGGGGGGCCCGGAACATTCAGTACTTC.

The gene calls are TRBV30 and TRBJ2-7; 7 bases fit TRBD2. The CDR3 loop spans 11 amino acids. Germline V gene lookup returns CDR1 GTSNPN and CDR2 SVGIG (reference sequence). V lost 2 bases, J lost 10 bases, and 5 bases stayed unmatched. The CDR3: CAWSSGTGQYF. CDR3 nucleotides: TGTGCCTGGAGTAGCGGGACCGGTCAGTACTTC.

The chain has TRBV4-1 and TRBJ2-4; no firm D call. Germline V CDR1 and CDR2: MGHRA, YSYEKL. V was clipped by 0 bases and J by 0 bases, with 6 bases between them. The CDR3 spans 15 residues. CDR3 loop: CASSQDPLAKNIQYF. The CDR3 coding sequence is TGCGCCAGCAGCCAAGATCCCCTAGCCAAAAACATTCAGTACTTC.

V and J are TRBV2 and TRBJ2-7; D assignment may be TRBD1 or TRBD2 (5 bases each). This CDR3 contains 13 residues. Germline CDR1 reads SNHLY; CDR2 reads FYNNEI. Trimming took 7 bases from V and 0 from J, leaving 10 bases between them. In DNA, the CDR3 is TGTGCCAGCAACCGGGACGACTCCTACGAGCAGTACTTC. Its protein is CASNRDDSYEQYF.

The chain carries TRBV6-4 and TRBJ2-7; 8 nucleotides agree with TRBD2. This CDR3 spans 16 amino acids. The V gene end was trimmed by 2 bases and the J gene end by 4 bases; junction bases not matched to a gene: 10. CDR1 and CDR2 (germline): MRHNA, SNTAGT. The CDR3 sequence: CASSDLRSGGCYEQYF. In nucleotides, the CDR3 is TGTGCCAGCAGTGACCTGAGGAGCGGGGGATGTTACGAGCAGTACTTC.

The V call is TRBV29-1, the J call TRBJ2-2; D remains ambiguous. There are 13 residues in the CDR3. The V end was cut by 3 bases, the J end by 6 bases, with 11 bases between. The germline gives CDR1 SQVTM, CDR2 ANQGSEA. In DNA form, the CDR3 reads TGCAGCGTTGATATTAGTGTAGCCGGGGAGCTGTTTTTT. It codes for CSVDISVAGELFF.

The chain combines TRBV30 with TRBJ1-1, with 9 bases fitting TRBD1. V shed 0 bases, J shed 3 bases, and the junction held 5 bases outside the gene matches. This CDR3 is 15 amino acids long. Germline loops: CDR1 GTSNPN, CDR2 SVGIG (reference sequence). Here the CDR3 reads CAWSVGQGIYTEAFF. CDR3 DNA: TGTGCCTGGAGTGTAGGACAGGGGATTTACACTGAAGCTTTCTTT.

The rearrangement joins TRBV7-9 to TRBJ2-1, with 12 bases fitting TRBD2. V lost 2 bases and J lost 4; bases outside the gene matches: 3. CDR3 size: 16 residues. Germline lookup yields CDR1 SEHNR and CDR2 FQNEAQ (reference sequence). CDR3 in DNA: TGTGCCAGCAGCTTATTAGGACTAGCGGGATACAATGAGCAGTTCTTC. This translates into CASSLLGLAGYNEQFF.

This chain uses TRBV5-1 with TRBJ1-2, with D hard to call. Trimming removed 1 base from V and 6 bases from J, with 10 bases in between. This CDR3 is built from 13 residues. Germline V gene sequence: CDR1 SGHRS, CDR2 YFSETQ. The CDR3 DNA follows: TGCGCCAGCAGCTTGACAGCTTACGATGGCTACACCTTC. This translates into CASSLTAYDGYTF.

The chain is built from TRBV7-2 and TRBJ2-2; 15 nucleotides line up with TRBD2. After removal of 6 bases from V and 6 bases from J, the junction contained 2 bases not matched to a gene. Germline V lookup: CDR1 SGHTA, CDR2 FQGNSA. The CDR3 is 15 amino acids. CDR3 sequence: CASSRTSGGAGELFF. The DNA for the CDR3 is TGTGCCAGCAGTCGGACTAGCGGGGGGGCCGGGGAGCTGTTTTTT.

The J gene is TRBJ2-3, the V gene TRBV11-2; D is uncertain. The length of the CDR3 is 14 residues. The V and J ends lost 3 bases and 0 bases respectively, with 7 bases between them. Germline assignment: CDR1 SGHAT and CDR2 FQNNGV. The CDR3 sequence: CASSLRLSTDTQYF. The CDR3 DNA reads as TGTGCCAGCAGCTTGAGGCTTAGCACAGATACGCAGTATTTT.